This T cell receptor (beta chain) was sequenced for a study of cytomegalovirus exposure and HLA in healthy donors. Study information: A previous analysis identified 117 million unique TCR beta sequences derived from roughly 180 million T cells. Study results and limitations: Trimming of TCR beta V- and J-genes showed a link, identified in a later analysis, to a missense DCLRE1C variant. The listing of roughly 160 TCR beta chains classed them as cytomegalovirus-associated.

This PCR relied on a set of 60 Vbeta primers and 13 Jbeta primers. This table comes from immunoSEQ multiplex PCR, and its TCRdb copy is limited to in-frame clones, with some not included. The data hold some 150,000 clones, with around 79% observed a single time. This CDR3 contains 13 residues. Germline CDR1 reads MNHNS; CDR2 reads SASEGT. Trimming left V 1 base short and J 4 bases short, with 7 bases between. In regard to this clone: Antigen unknown.

This chain links TRBV6-1 with TRBJ2-5; D is possibly TRBD2 (6 bases). The receptor comes from a man in his forties or fifties in good health and CMV-seropositive. The source material was PBMCs. The CDR3 reads CASSEVGGETQYF. CDR3 DNA: TGTGCCAGCAGTGAAGTGGGGGGAGAGACCCAGTACTTC.